This T cell receptor (beta chain) was recovered during a study of blood T cells in healthy people across ages. CDR1 and CDR2 (germline): SGHAT, FQNNGV. V lost 5 bases, J lost 0 bases, and 17 bases lay in between. The CDR3 has 18 amino acids. Through a sample-barcoded 5' primer and a J-beta primer mix, a second PCR was run for roughly 6 to 12 cycles. TCRdb redid the calling of the 5' RACE reads with MiXCR, one entry per CDR3 protein. The data show approximately 1.5 million distinct CDR3 sequences, around 36% seen once. This clonotype was seen only a few times. Material for sequencing was blood. This sequence joins TRBV11-2 and TRBJ2-6; perhaps D is TRBD1 or TRBD2 (6 bases each). This TCR derives from a woman aged 30 to 39 in good health. DNA for the CDR3: TGTGCCAGCAGCCCACGAGGGGGAGGCACCTCTGGGGCCAACGTCCTGACTTTC. Residues: CASSPRGGGTSGANVLTF.